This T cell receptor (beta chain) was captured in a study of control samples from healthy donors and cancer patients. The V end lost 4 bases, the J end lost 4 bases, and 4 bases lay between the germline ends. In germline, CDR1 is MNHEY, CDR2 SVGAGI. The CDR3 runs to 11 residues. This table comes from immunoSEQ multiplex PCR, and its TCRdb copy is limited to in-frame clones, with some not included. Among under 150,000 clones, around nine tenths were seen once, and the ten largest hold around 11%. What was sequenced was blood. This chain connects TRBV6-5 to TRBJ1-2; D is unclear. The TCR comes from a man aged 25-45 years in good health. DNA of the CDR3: TGTGCCAGCAGTTCCGCCTATGGCTACACCTTC. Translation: CASSSAYGYTF.